This T cell receptor beta chain was sequenced in a study of blood T cell repertoires in COVID-19. Study details: The United States, Italy and Spain supplied acute and convalescent COVID-19 samples.

This CDR3 comprises 15 residues. The germline V gene encodes CDR1 SGHVS and CDR2 FQNEAQ. V lost 5 bases to trimming and J lost 10 bases; unmatched junction nucleotides: 11. Source study methods: Amplified reference gene primers provided the basis for estimating nucleated cell counts. Sequenced by immunoSEQ multiplex PCR; TCRdb stores in-frame clones only, minus some. V, J and clone size were drawn from that table, and D and trimming were deduced from the DNA. The sample yields around 190,000 clones, around 83% seen once. V gene TRBV7-8 combines with J gene TRBJ1-6; TRBD1 matches at 7 bases. The sequence derives from a woman aged 65 to 85 with COVID-19, enrolled during active disease. Sequenced sample: peripheral blood. The CDR3 region is CASSRRTGSGSPLHF. CDR3 coding DNA: TGTGCCAGCAGCCGAAGGACAGGTTCGGGCTCACCCCTCCACTTT. Looking up the rest from reference TRBV7-8 and TRBJ1-6 gives the full variable domain: GAGVSQSPRYKVAKRGQDVALRCDPISGHVSLFWYQQALGQGPEFLTYFQNEAQLDKSGLPSDRFFAERPEGSVSTLKIQRTQQEDSAVYLCASSRRTGSGSPLHFGNGTRLTVT.